This T cell receptor beta chain stems from a study of tissue T cells after allogeneic stem cell transplantation. The study, taken as a whole, reports: Blood and spleen captured only part of the tissue TCR repertoire.

V dropped 0 bases and J dropped 4 bases, with 4 bases sitting between them. The CDR3 extends over 13 amino acids. Germline CDR1 and CDR2: NSQYPW and LRSPGD (reference sequence). This clone was detected only a few times. Its antigen remains unknown. Gene and germline names: mouse. The read terminates 1 residue before the CDR3 end, so the remaining end is supplied by the germline J gene. Indicated time point: mouse harvest day 7 after allogeneic transplant. The graft held 10^6 splenic CD5+ T cells and 10^7 T-cell-depleted bone marrow cells. Sequencing was performed with immunoSEQ multiplex PCR; in TCRdb, only in-frame clones are kept and a portion is missing. The sample has 8,000 or so clones, roughly 45% seen once.

The sequence derives from a female BALB/c mouse given C57BL/6 T cells with graft-versus-host disease after an allogeneic hematopoietic cell transplant. Sample: skin. The chain recombines TRBV1 with TRBJ1-3; D is unresolved. Partial CDR3 DNA: TGCACCTGCAGTGCAGAATCGGGAAATACGCTCTAT. Translating it yields CTCSAESGNTLY. The whole CDR3 region reads CTCSAESGNTLYF.